This TCR beta chain was identified during a study of cytomegalovirus exposure and HLA in healthy donors. Regarding the study as a whole: Apparent HLA restriction characterized most CMV-associated TCR beta chains in a later analysis.

This CDR3 comprises 18 residues. The trim removed 4 bases at V and 0 bases at J, leaving 12 bases unmatched. Germline V gene data show CDR1 as SGDLS and CDR2 as YYNGEE. There are a few counts of this clone. The antigen remains undetermined. The PCR ran on 60 Vbeta and 13 Jbeta primers. Sequencing was performed with immunoSEQ multiplex PCR; in TCRdb, only in-frame clones are kept and a portion is missing. The table records 100,000 to 150,000 clones, over 15% of them present only once. Sequencing was performed on PBMCs. V gene TRBV9 combines with J gene TRBJ2-3, with 9 bases matching TRBD2. This receptor was taken from a female donor in good health and CMV-seropositive. CDR3 nucleotide sequence: TGTGCCAGCAGCCCCTACGACCTAGCGGGGACTAGCACAGATACGCAGTATTTT. Its protein product is CASSPYDLAGTSTDTQYF.